Listed below are T cell receptor beta chains from one sample, sequenced in a study of blood T cell repertoires in COVID-19. Repertoires were generated with immunoSEQ multiplex PCR, while TCRdb's copy carries only in-frame clones and drops some. The table shows some 240,000 clones, with about 86% occurring only once. Sequences were obtained from PBMCs or T cells enriched from blood (not recorded which). Receptor source: a man between 50 and 59 years old who had recovered from COVID-19. Each CDR3 is given with its conserved first and last residue.

J gene	V gene	CDR3 length	CDR3 protein
TRBJ1-2	TRBV6-5	15	CASSLTTGQGGGYTF
TRBJ2-5	TRBV4-1	15	CASSQDLGRGETQYF
TRBJ1-1	TRBV6-5	13	CASRLTGNTEAFF
TRBJ2-5	TRBV1	14	CTSWSGGAQETQYF
TRBJ2-3	TRBV7-6	13	CASSREVTDTQYF
TRBJ2-7	TRBV10-3	16	CAISPGTSGGAREQYF
TRBJ2-7	TRBV7-8	14	CASSPRQGPYEQYF
TRBJ2-1	TRBV5-1	18	CASSVSPNVGTSGHEQFF
TRBJ1-2	TRBV27	19	CASSLDPPGSGRNDYGYTF
TRBJ2-2	TRBV10-1	14	CASSGSVDTGELFF
TRBJ1-6	TRBV5-1	18	CASSPAGGMSSYNSPLHF
TRBJ1-4	TRBV5-1	15	CASSLQGLLGEKLFF
TRBJ2-1	TRBV11-3	13	CASSLGWQGGKFF
TRBJ2-7	TRBV30	11	CAWDNSYEQYF
TRBJ1-1	TRBV5-1	16	CASSQPQGTRNTEAFF
TRBJ2-5	TRBV12-3/TRBV12-4	13	CASSPGLAQTQYF
TRBJ2-1	TRBV5-1	14	CASSYGQGYNEQFF
TRBJ2-3	TRBV25-1	12	CASMGHTDTQYF
TRBJ2-1	TRBV20-1	17	CSASSSKAGGPVNKQFF
TRBJ1-4	TRBV27	13	CASSPQVAEKLFF
TRBJ1-6	TRBV14	14	CASSAHPGNSPLHF
TRBJ2-1	TRBV12-3/TRBV12-4	11	CASTYYNEQFF
TRBJ1-2	TRBV5-1	13	CASSLSSNYGYTF
TRBJ2-1	TRBV7-2	15	CATRLAGNVYNEQFF
TRBJ2-7	TRBV19	15	CASTHTGGNIYEQYF
TRBJ1-2	TRBV3-1/TRBV3-2	18	CASSQDLSQGARSYGYTF
TRBJ2-3	TRBV6-2/TRBV6-3	13	CASSYPGTDTQYF
TRBJ2-3	TRBV7-2	14	CASSLGLAGGPTYF
TRBJ2-5	TRBV6-1	14	CASSEALREETQYF
TRBJ2-3	TRBV5-1	16	CASSLGQPIRTDTQYF
TRBJ1-1	TRBV9	15	CASSHQQATNTEAFF
TRBJ1-2	TRBV3-1/TRBV3-2	16	CASSHRLRGLGAGYTF
TRBJ2-2	TRBV6-5	16	CASSYAGGIDTGELFF
TRBJ2-5	TRBV2	17	CASLGVSDDWSSGTQYF
TRBJ1-5	TRBV10-3	19	CAISGGRTGGSLGNQPQHF
TRBJ2-1	TRBV4-1	16	CASSQLLSSGYNEQFF
TRBJ1-1	TRBV18	14	CASSPSSGDTEAFF
TRBJ1-2	TRBV27	15	CASSSGLLVNYGYTF
TRBJ2-1	TRBV7-3	15	CASSLPGQGYNEQFF
TRBJ1-5	TRBV11-2	15	CASSSHPGVDQPQHF
TRBJ1-1	TRBV7-3	15	CASSPTGVRSAEAFF
TRBJ1-1	TRBV2	13	CASVRDADTEAFF